This TCR beta chain was captured in a study of cytomegalovirus exposure and HLA in healthy donors. General study findings and limits: Sequencing depth across donors, presence/absence analyses assumed, was roughly uniform. Testing in vitro showed a few CMV-associated chains specific for CMV antigens.

60 Vbeta and 13 Jbeta primers were used in PCR. The protocol was immunoSEQ multiplex PCR, while the TCRdb copy is restricted to in-frame clones and leaves out a portion. The sample lists 160,000 or so clones; around 79% were seen once. For this clone: Its antigen remains unknown.

Trimming left V 4 bases short and J 6 bases short, with 7 bases between. CDR1 is MDHEN, CDR2 SYDVKM, per germline. The CDR3 totals 11 residues. Material: PBMCs. The TCR sequence derives from a woman aged 45-65 years in good health and CMV-seronegative. The chain recombines TRBV28 with TRBJ2-7; D is uncertain. The CDR3 reads CASSSPSEQYF. The CDR3 DNA follows: TGTGCCAGCAGTTCCCCGTCCGAGCAGTACTTC.